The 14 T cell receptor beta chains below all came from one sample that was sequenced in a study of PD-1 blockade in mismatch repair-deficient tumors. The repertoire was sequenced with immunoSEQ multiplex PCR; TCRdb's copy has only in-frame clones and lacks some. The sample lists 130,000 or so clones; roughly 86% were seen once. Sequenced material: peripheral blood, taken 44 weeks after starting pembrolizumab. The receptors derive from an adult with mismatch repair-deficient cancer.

The CDR3 reads CAWSPRPLSQPQHF. For the CDR3, the DNA is TGTGCCTGGAGTCCCCGTCCCCTAAGCCAGCCCCAGCATTTT. V is TRBV30 and J is TRBJ1-5, with D unclear. CDR1 is GTSNPN and CDR2 is SVGIG in the germline V gene (reference sequence). The CDR3 contains 14 residues. V was cut by 2 bases and J by 7 bases, with 15 bases left in between.

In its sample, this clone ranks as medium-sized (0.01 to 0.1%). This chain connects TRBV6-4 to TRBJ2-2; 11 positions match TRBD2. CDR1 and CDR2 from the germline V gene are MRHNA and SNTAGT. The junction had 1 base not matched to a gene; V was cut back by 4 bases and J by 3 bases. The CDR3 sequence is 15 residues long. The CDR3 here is CASSAGLADTGELFF. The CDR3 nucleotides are TGTGCCAGCAGTGCGGGACTAGCGGACACCGGGGAGCTGTTTTTT.

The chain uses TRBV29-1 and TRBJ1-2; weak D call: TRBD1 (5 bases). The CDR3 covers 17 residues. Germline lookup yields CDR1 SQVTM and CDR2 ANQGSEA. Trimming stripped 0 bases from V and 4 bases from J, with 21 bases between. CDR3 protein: CSVEDLRGTPGAYGYTF. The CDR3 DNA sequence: TGCAGCGTTGAAGATCTTCGTGGGACCCCAGGAGCCTATGGCTACACCTTC.

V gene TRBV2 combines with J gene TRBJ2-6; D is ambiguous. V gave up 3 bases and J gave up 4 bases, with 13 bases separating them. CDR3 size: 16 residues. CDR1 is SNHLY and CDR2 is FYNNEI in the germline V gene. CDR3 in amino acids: CASSDWGLAGANVLTF. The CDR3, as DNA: TGTGCCAGCAGTGATTGGGGATTGGCCGGGGCCAACGTCCTGACTTTC.

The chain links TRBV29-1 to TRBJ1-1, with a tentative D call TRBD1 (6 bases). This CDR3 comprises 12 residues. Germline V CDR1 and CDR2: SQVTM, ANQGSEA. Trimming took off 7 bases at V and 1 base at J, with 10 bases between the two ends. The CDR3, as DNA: TGCAGCGCGAACAGGGAGAACACTGAAGCTTTCTTT. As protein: CSANRENTEAFF.

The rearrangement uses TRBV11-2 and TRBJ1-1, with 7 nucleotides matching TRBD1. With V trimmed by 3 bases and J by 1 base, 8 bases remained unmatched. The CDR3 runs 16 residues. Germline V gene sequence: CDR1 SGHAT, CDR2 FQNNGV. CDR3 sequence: CASSLEGGRWNTEAFF. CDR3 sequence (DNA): TGTGCCAGCAGCTTGGAAGGGGGCCGGTGGAACACTGAAGCTTTCTTT.

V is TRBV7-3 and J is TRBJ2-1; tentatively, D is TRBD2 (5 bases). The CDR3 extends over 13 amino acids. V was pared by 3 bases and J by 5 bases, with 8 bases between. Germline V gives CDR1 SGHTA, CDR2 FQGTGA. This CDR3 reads CASSLTNNNEQFF. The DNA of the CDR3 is TGTGCCAGCAGCTTGACTAACAACAATGAGCAGTTCTTC.

The CDR3 sequence is CASATRRWGSYEQYF. The CDR3 bases are TGTGCCAGCGCAACCCGCAGATGGGGCTCCTACGAGCAGTACTTC. The chain couples TRBV28 to TRBJ2-7; D is ambiguous. With 8 bases removed from V and 0 bases from J, the gap between germline ends came to 17 bases. CDR3 size: 15 residues. Germline V gene sequence: CDR1 MDHEN, CDR2 SYDVKM.

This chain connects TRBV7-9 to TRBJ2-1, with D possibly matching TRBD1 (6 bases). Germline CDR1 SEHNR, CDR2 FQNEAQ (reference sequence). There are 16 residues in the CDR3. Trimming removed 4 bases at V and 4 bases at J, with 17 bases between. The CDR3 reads CASSSTGLPSYNEQFF. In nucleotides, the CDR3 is TGTGCCAGCAGCTCCACAGGGCTCCCCTCGTACAATGAGCAGTTCTTC.

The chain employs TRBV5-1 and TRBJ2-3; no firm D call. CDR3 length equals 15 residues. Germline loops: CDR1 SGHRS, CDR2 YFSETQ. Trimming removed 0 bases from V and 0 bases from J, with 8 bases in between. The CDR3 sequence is CASSLEPASTDTQYF. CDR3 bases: TGCGCCAGCAGCTTGGAGCCAGCTAGCACAGATACGCAGTATTTT. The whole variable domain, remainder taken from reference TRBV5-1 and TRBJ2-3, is KAGVTQTPRYLIKTRGQQVTLSCSPISGHRSVSWYQQTPGQGLQFLFEYFSETQRNKGNFPGRFSGRQFSNSRSEMNVSTLELGDSALYLCASSLEPASTDTQYFGPGTRLTVL.

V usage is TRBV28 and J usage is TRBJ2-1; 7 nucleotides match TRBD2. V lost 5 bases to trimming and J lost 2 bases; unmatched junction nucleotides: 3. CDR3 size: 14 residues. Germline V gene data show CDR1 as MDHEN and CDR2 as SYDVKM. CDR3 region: CASSGRETYNEQFF. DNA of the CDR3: TGTGCCAGCAGTGGGCGGGAGACCTACAATGAGCAGTTCTTC.

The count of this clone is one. CDR3 DNA: TGTGCCAGCTCACCACGGGGGACAGGGCGTGAAAAACTGTTTTTT. It encodes CASSPRGTGREKLFF. The V gene is TRBV18, the J gene TRBJ1-4, with 9 bases fitting TRBD1. This CDR3 is 15 amino acids long. Germline lookup yields CDR1 KGHSH and CDR2 LQKENI. J lost 7 bases, V lost 1 base, and 4 bases had no gene match.

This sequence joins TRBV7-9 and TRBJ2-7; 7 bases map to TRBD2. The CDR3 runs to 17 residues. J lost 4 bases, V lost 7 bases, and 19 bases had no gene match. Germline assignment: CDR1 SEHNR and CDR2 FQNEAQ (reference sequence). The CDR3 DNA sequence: TGTGCCAGCACCCGGGTCCGAGGCGGGAGAGGAAATTACGAGCAGTACTTC. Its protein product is CASTRVRGGRGNYEQYF.

The CDR3 DNA reads as TGCGCCAGCAGCTTGGGAGACAGGGCATCGTACGAGCAGTACTTC. Its protein product is CASSLGDRASYEQYF. This rearrangement joins TRBV5-1 to TRBJ2-7; TRBD1 matches at 7 bases. The junction had 7 bases not matched to a gene; V was cut back by 0 bases and J by 4 bases. The CDR3 runs to 15 residues. Germline CDR1 reads SGHRS; CDR2 reads YFSETQ.